The 24 T cell receptor beta chains below come from one sample, sequenced in a study of blood T cell repertoires in COVID-19. Data came from immunoSEQ multiplex PCR; TCRdb stores just in-frame clones and leaves some out. Here the sample spans roughly 60,000 clones, approximately 84% being singletons. Sequencing was carried out using peripheral blood. Receptor source: a man aged 60 to 69 with acute or convalescent COVID-19.

J is TRBJ2-5 and V is TRBV24-1; D is uncertain. Germline V CDR1 and CDR2: KGHDR, SFDVKD. The CDR3 spans 13 residues. Trimming took off 4 bases at V and 0 bases at J, with 5 bases between the two ends. Here the CDR3 DNA reads TGTGCCACCAGTGAGGGCTACCAAGAGACCCAGTACTTC. Translated: CATSEGYQETQYF.

The chain joins TRBV30 to TRBJ1-2; 10 nucleotides align to TRBD1. The CDR3 loop spans 15 amino acids. V was clipped by 2 bases and J by 0 bases; unmatched bases: 3. The germline CDR1 and CDR2 sequences are GTSNPN and SVGIG (reference sequence). CDR3 nucleotides: TGTGCCTGGAGTTTCGGACAGGGGGCTAACTATGGCTACACCTTC. Translated, it gives CAWSFGQGANYGYTF.

This chain joins TRBV25-1 and TRBJ1-4; 7 bases line up with TRBD1. The germline V gene has CDR1 MGHDK and CDR2 SYGVNS. The V and J ends lost 4 bases and 1 base, in that order; junction bases with no gene match: 0. The CDR3 is 14 amino acids. CDR3 sequence: CASSAGGTNEKLFF. Written as DNA, the CDR3 is TGTGCCAGCAGTGCAGGGGGAACTAATGAAAAACTGTTTTTT.

The chain has TRBV6-1 and TRBJ2-1, with TRBD2 matching over 10 bases. Germline V gene data show CDR1 as MNHNS and CDR2 as SASEGT. The CDR3 is made up of 15 amino acids. V trimming: 6 bases; J trimming: 1 base; junction bases outside the gene matches: 3. The CDR3 protein is CASSLTSGSYNEQFF. DNA for the CDR3: TGTGCCAGCAGCTTGACTAGCGGGTCCTACAATGAGCAGTTCTTC.

V and J are TRBV4-1 and TRBJ1-5, with TRBD1 identical over 9 bases. This CDR3 has 15 amino acids. Per germline, CDR1 MGHRA and CDR2 YSYEKL. The junction had 4 bases not matched to a gene; V was cut back by 4 bases and J by 3 bases. The CDR3 sequence is CASSPGTGFNQPQHF. The CDR3 coding sequence is TGCGCCAGCAGCCCCGGGACAGGGTTCAATCAGCCCCAGCATTTT.

This chain links TRBV13 with TRBJ2-1; 8 bases agree with TRBD1. Germline lookup yields CDR1 PRHDT and CDR2 FYEKMQ (reference sequence). The CDR3 extends over 16 amino acids. The junction had 13 bases not matched to a gene; V was cut back by 5 bases and J by 7 bases. CDR3 sequence: CASSQAKDRVHNEQFF. Written as DNA, the CDR3 is TGTGCCAGCAGCCAGGCCAAGGACAGGGTCCATAATGAGCAGTTCTTC.

The chain employs TRBV24-1 and TRBJ1-2, with TRBD1 matching 7 bases. The trim removed 8 bases at V and 7 bases at J, leaving 9 bases unmatched. The CDR3 is made up of 13 amino acids. The V gene's germline CDR1 is KGHDR and CDR2 SFDVKD. CDR3 sequence reads: CATNRDSLSGYTF. CDR3 DNA sequence: TGTGCCACCAACCGGGACAGTCTGAGTGGCTACACCTTC.

The chain recombines TRBV19 with TRBJ1-1; the D is unclear. Germline loops: CDR1 LNHDA, CDR2 SQIVND (reference sequence). The V end lost 1 base, the J end lost 7 bases, and 22 bases lay between the germline ends. This CDR3 has 17 residues. The CDR3 DNA reads as TGTGCCAGTAGTATAGTAGGTCCGGGAATTATGGCCCATGAAGCTTTCTTT. Amino acids: CASSIVGPGIMAHEAFF.

The chain recombines TRBV4-1 with TRBJ1-2, with 12 bases aligning to TRBD1. V was pared by 6 bases and J by 5 bases, with 4 bases of the junction left unmatched. From germline, CDR1 is MGHRA and CDR2 YSYEKL. CDR3 size: 14 residues. The CDR3 spells CASRGTGGRYGYTF. Here the CDR3 DNA reads TGCGCCAGCAGAGGGACAGGGGGCAGATATGGCTACACCTTC.

V and J are TRBV7-8 and TRBJ2-5; 10 bases are a match to TRBD1. Per the germline V gene, CDR1 is SGHVS and CDR2 is FQNEAQ. CDR3 size: 17 residues. The trim removed 5 bases at V and 5 bases at J, leaving 14 bases unmatched. The CDR3 loop reads CASSPTAPTGGSETQYF. The CDR3 DNA is TGTGCCAGCAGCCCTACAGCCCCGACAGGGGGCTCGGAGACCCAGTACTTC.

V and J are TRBV7-3 and TRBJ2-5; 9 nucleotides match TRBD1. The CDR3 covers 14 residues. Germline CDR1 is SGHTA and CDR2 is FQGTGA. The V and J ends lost 1 base and 5 bases, in that order; junction bases with no gene match: 2. CDR3 region: CASSLNRGQETQYF. In DNA form, the CDR3 reads TGTGCCAGCAGCTTAAACAGGGGGCAGGAGACCCAGTACTTC.

The J gene is TRBJ1-2, the V gene TRBV30; TRBD1 agrees at 8 bases. This CDR3 contains 17 residues. The germline gives CDR1 GTSNPN, CDR2 SVGIG (reference sequence). V trimming: 2 bases; J trimming: 5 bases; junction bases outside the gene matches: 16. This CDR3 reads CAWSPGQVIPALYGYTF. The CDR3 nucleotides are TGTGCCTGGAGTCCGGGACAGGTTATCCCGGCACTTTATGGCTACACCTTC.

A remark on this clone: Different DNA sequences within this sample yield the same CDR3. The rearrangement joins TRBV18 to TRBJ1-5, with 7 bases lining up with TRBD1. V lost 3 bases and J lost 2; bases outside the gene matches: 1. Germline CDR1 reads KGHSH; CDR2 reads LQKENI. The CDR3 covers 14 residues. The CDR3 DNA reads as TGTGCCAGCTCACCCGGACAGGGCAATCAGCCCCAGCATTTT. This translates into CASSPGQGNQPQHF.

The V gene is TRBV10-1, the J gene TRBJ1-2; D possibly corresponds to TRBD1 (6 bases). The V and J ends lost 7 bases and 5 bases respectively, with 11 bases between them. From germline, CDR1 is WNHNN and CDR2 SYGVQD (reference sequence). The CDR3 runs to 12 residues. The CDR3 coding sequence is TGCGCCAGCACCGGGACAAATTATGGCTACACCTTC. This gives the protein CASTGTNYGYTF.

The rearrangement links TRBV7-2 to TRBJ1-1, with 8 bases that match TRBD1. This CDR3 is 15 amino acids long. Germline loops: CDR1 SGHTA, CDR2 FQGNSA. J lost 2 bases, V lost 5 bases, and 7 bases had no gene match. CDR3 sequence reads: CASSVFGTGNTEAFF. CDR3 nucleotide sequence: TGTGCCAGCAGCGTCTTTGGGACAGGAAACACTGAAGCTTTCTTT.

The rearrangement joins TRBV30 to TRBJ1-2, with TRBD1 matching over 7 bases. This CDR3 is 14 amino acids long. CDR1 and CDR2 from the germline V gene are GTSNPN and SVGIG (reference sequence). The J segment lost 7 bases and the V segment lost 5 bases, leaving 13 bases of the junction unmatched. The CDR3 coding sequence is TGTGCCTGGCAGGGGGTAATCGTTGGTGGTGGCTACACCTTC. Amino acids: CAWQGVIVGGGYTF.

CDR3 residues: CASSPLGGGGSYEQYF. The CDR3 bases are TGTGCCAGCAGCCCCCTGGGGGGCGGGGGATCCTACGAGCAGTACTTC. The chain is built from TRBV7-9 and TRBJ2-7; D is possibly TRBD2 (7 bases). The CDR3 has 16 residues. V lost 5 bases to trimming and J lost 1 base, with 18 bases between them. Germline V gene sequence: CDR1 SEHNR, CDR2 FQNEAQ (reference sequence). Supplemented by reference TRBV7-9 and TRBJ2-7, the full variable domain reads DTGVSQNPRHKITKRGQNVTFRCDPISEHNRLYWYRQTLGQGPEFLTYFQNEAQLEKSRLLSDRFSAERPKGSFSTLEIQRTEQGDSAMYLCASSPLGGGGSYEQYFGPGTRLTVT.

The gene calls are TRBV5-1 and TRBJ2-7; D perhaps matches TRBD1 (5 bases). Looked up from germline, CDR1 is SGHRS and CDR2 is YFSETQ. V was shortened by 0 bases and J by 5 bases, with 12 bases between the two germline ends. The CDR3 runs to 14 residues. In DNA, the CDR3 is TGCGCCAGCAGCTTGGAAGGGGTCTCGGACGAGCAGTACTTC. Amino acid sequence: CASSLEGVSDEQYF.

The V gene is TRBV5-5, the J gene TRBJ2-7, with a tentative D call TRBD2 (5 bases). Germline V gives CDR1 SGHKS, CDR2 YYEKEE (reference sequence). This CDR3 spans 15 amino acids. V lost 2 bases and J lost 6, with 18 bases in between. CDR3 coding DNA: TGTGCCAGCAGCTTCGAGGCATACGATCGGGGCGAGCAGTACTTC. This gives the protein CASSFEAYDRGEQYF.

J is TRBJ2-5 and V is TRBV2; D possibly corresponds to TRBD2 (5 bases). Germline values: CDR1 SNHLY, CDR2 FYNNEI. Trimming cost V 4 bases and J 5 bases, with 17 bases left between them. The CDR3 totals 15 residues. CDR3 sequence: CASSGGRSNGETQYF. CDR3 nucleotides: TGTGCCAGCAGTGGAGGGAGAAGCAACGGGGAGACCCAGTACTTC.

The CDR3 region is CASRLQGAPDTEAFF. CDR3 in DNA: TGTGCCAGTAGACTCCAGGGGGCCCCGGACACTGAAGCTTTCTTT. The chain carries TRBV19 and TRBJ1-1, with TRBD1 identical over 8 bases. V shed 6 bases, J shed 3 bases, and the junction held 9 bases outside the gene matches. The CDR3 has 15 residues. The germline gives CDR1 LNHDA, CDR2 SQIVND (reference sequence).

This clone has only a few counts. The rearrangement links TRBV5-4 to TRBJ1-1, with D unresolved. Germline V gene data show CDR1 as SGHNT and CDR2 as YYREEE (reference sequence). V dropped 3 bases and J dropped 0 bases, with 3 bases sitting between them. This CDR3 contains 12 residues. The CDR3 coding sequence is TGTGCCAGCAGCTACATGAACACTGAAGCTTTCTTT. Protein product: CASSYMNTEAFF.

This chain connects TRBV5-1 to TRBJ1-1; D perhaps matches TRBD1 (6 bases). Deletions cut 6 bases from V and 1 base from J, with 22 bases between. The V gene's germline CDR1 is SGHRS and CDR2 YFSETQ. This CDR3 comprises 17 residues. In DNA form, the CDR3 reads TGCGCCAGCACTCCACTGGGCGGGGGGCGAGGGAACACTGAAGCTTTCTTT. Translated: CASTPLGGGRGNTEAFF.

A single count supports this clone. The chain uses TRBV19 and TRBJ2-1, with 9 bases identical to TRBD2. J gave up 10 bases and V 2 bases, and 9 bases lay outside the gene matches. Germline-derived CDR1 and CDR2 are LNHDA and SQIVND (reference sequence). The CDR3 extends over 15 amino acids. CDR3 sequence reads: CASSIPGGGAREQFF. The CDR3 region has the DNA TGTGCCAGTAGTATACCTGGCGGGGGGGCCCGCGAGCAGTTCTTC.